Each of the 9 T cell receptor beta chains below was sequenced from the same sample in a study of T cells expressing NK-cell markers (TCRdb year 2020). Libraries were built with 5' RACE. TCRdb records Illumina HiSeq 2000 as the sequencer. Reads reprocessed by TCRdb are summarized as one entry per CDR3 protein sequence, and DNA is absent. This sample's records show over 150,000 distinct CDR3 sequences. In total, the top ten clones hold over 20% of the sample. Sequences were obtained from blood T cells: a sorted CD56 or NKG2C T cell subset, CD4+ or CD8+ T cells, or bulk PBMC T cells (not recorded which). The source of these receptors is a man between 18 and 69 years old in good health.

The rearrangement links TRBV7-2 to TRBJ2-2; TCRdb's D gene call, TRBD1, goes unchecked for lack of DNA. This CDR3 region has 17 residues. Germline loops: CDR1 SGHTA, CDR2 FQGNSA. This CDR3 is CASSYRGLIRNTGELFF.

The chain has TRBV28 and TRBJ2-7; lacking DNA, the TRBD2 call made by TCRdb goes unchecked. Germline lookup yields CDR1 MDHEN and CDR2 SYDVKM. The CDR3 extends over 14 amino acids. CDR3 protein: CASSFTRLDHEQYF.

The genes are TRBV2 and TRBJ2-3; checking the TCRdb D call of TRBD1 is not possible without DNA. Looked up from germline, CDR1 is SNHLY and CDR2 is FYNNEI. The CDR3 runs to 15 residues. The CDR3: CASKRQGGDADTQYF.

The chain links TRBV15 to TRBJ2-7. Germline CDR1 and CDR2: LNHNV and YYDKDF (reference sequence). The CDR3 runs 13 residues. The CDR3 region is CATSTPSGYEQYF.

The rearrangement joins TRBV5-6 to TRBJ1-4. This CDR3 has 16 residues. The germline CDR1 and CDR2 sequences are SGHDT and YYEEEE. The CDR3 region is CASSSEIAATNEKLFF.

The chain combines TRBV7-9 with TRBJ2-5. The CDR3 consists of 14 residues. Germline CDR1 is SEHNR and CDR2 is FQNEAQ (reference sequence). CDR3: CASSLPDPQETQYF.

V is TRBV7-3 and J is TRBJ2-1; checking the TCRdb D call of TRBD2 is not possible without DNA. The length of the CDR3 is 15 residues. Germline CDR1 SGHTA, CDR2 FQGTGA. The CDR3 loop is CASSSSGASYNEQFF.

This chain links TRBV29-1 with TRBJ2-1. Per the germline V gene, CDR1 is SQVTM and CDR2 is ANQGSEA. The CDR3 is 14 amino acids. CDR3 sequence reads: CSVQSQLSYNEQFF.

This chain connects TRBV10-3 to TRBJ2-3; TCRdb's D call of TRBD1 is untestable without DNA. CDR3 length equals 16 residues. The germline gives CDR1 ENHRY, CDR2 SYGVKD. The CDR3 reads CAKDRGGDSLTDTQYF.